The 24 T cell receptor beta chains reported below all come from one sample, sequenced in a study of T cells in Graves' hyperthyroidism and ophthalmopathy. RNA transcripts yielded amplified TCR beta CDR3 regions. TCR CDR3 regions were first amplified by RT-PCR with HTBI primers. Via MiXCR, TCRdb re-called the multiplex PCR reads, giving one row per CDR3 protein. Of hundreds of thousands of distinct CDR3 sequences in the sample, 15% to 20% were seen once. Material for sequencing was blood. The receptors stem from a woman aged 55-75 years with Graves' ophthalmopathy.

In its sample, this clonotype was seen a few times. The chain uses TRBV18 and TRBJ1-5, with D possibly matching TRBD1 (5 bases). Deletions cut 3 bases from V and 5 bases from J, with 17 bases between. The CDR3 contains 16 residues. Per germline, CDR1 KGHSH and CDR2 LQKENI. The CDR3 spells CASSPLDVRGDQPQHF. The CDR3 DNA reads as TGTGCCAGCTCACCGCTAGACGTCCGGGGGGATCAGCCCCAGCATTTT.

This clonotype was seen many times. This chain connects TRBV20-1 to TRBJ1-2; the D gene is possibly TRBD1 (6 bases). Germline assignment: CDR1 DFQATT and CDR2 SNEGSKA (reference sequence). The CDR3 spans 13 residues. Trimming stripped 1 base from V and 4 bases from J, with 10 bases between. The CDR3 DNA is TGCAGTGCTAGAGCGGACAGAATCTATGGCTACACCTTC. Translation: CSARADRIYGYTF.

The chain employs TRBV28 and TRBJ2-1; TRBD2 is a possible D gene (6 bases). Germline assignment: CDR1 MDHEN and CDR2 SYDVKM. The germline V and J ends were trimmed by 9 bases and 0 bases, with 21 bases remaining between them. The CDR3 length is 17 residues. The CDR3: CASTELGSGSSYNEQFF. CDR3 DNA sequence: TGTGCCAGTACCGAGTTAGGTAGCGGAAGCTCCTACAATGAGCAGTTCTTC.

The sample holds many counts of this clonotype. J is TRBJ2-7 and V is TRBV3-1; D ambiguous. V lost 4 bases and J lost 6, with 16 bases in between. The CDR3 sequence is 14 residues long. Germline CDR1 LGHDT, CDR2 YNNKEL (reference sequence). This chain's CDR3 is CASSPSVALLEQYF. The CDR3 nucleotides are TGTGCCAGCAGCCCGTCGGTAGCCCTCCTCGAGCAGTACTTC.

The CDR3 reads CASSIQGANYGYTF. In DNA form, the CDR3 reads TGTGCCAGTAGTATCCAGGGAGCTAACTATGGCTACACCTTC. The rearrangement uses TRBV19 and TRBJ1-2; tentative D call: TRBD1 (5 bases). The CDR3 loop spans 14 amino acids. The germline V gene encodes CDR1 LNHDA and CDR2 SQIVND (reference sequence). V dropped 3 bases and J dropped 0 bases, with 8 bases sitting between them.

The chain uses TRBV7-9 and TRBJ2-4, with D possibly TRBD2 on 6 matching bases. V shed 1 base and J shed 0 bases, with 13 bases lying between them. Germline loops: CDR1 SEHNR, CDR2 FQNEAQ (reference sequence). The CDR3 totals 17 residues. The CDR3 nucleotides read TGTGCCAGCAGCTTAGAGGAGGGAATACTAGCCAAAAACATTCAGTACTTC. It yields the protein CASSLEEGILAKNIQYF. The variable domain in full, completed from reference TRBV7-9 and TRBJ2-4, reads DTGVSQNPRHKITKRGQNVTFRCDPISEHNRLYWYRQTLGQGPEFLTYFQNEAQLEKSRLLSDRFSAERPKGSFSTLEIQRTEQGDSAMYLCASSLEEGILAKNIQYFGAGTRLSVL.

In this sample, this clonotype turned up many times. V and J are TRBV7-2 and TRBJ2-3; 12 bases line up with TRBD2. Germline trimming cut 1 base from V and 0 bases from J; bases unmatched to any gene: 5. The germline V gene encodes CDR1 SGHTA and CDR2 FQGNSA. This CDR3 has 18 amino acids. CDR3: CASSLVASGGASTDTQYF. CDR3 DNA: TGTGCCAGCAGCTTAGTCGCTAGCGGGGGGGCGAGCACAGATACGCAGTATTTT.

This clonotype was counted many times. CDR3 protein: CSVPKKGDSSTDTQYF. CDR3 DNA sequence: TGCAGCGTCCCCAAAAAGGGAGATTCTAGCACAGATACGCAGTATTTT. V usage is TRBV29-1 and J usage is TRBJ2-3; tentatively, D is TRBD2 (5 bases). The CDR3 covers 16 residues. CDR1 and CDR2 (germline): SQVTM, ANQGSEA. V lost 6 bases to trimming and J lost 0 bases, with 19 bases between them.

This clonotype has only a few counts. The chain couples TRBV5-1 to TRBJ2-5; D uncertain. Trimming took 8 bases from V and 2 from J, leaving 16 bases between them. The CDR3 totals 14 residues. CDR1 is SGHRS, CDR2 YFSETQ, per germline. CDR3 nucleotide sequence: TGCGCCAGTATAATGGACCTAAATCAAGAGACCCAGTACTTC. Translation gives CASIMDLNQETQYF. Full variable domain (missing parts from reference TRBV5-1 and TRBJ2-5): KAGVTQTPRYLIKTRGQQVTLSCSPISGHRSVSWYQQTPGQGLQFLFEYFSETQRNKGNFPGRFSGRQFSNSRSEMNVSTLELGDSALYLCASIMDLNQETQYFGPGTRLLVL.

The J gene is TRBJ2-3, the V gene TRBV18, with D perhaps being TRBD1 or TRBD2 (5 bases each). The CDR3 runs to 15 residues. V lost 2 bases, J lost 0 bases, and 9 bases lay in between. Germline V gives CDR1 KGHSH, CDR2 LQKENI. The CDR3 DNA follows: TGTGCCAGCTCACCAAGCGGACATAGCACAGATACGCAGTATTTT. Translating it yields CASSPSGHSTDTQYF.

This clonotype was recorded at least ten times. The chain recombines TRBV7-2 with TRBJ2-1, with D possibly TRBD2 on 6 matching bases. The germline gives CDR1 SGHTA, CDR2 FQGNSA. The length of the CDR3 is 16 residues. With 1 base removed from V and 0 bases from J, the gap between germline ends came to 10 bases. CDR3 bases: TGTGCCAGCAGCTTAGGACTGGGGGGCTCCTACAATGAGCAGTTCTTC. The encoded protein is CASSLGLGGSYNEQFF.

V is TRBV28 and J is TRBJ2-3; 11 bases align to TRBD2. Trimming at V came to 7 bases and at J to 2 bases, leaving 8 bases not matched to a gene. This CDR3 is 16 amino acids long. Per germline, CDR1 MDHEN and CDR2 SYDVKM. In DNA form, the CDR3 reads TGTGCCAGCACCCTGAATAGCGGGAGGGCCACAGATACGCAGTATTTT. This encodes CASTLNSGRATDTQYF.

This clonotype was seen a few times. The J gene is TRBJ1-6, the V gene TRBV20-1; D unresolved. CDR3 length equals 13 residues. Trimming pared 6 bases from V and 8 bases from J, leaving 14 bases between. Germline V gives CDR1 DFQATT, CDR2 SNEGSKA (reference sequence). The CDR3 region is CSASRGRDSPLHF. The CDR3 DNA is TGCAGTGCCTCCCGTGGCAGAGATTCACCCCTCCACTTT.

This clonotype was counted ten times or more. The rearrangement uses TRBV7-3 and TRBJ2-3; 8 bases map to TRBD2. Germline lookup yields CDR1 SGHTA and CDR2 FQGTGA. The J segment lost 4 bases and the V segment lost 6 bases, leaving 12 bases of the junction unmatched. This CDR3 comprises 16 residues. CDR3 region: CASSRGGGGRADTQYF. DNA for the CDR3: TGTGCCAGCAGTCGGGGGGGAGGGGGACGAGCAGATACGCAGTATTTT.

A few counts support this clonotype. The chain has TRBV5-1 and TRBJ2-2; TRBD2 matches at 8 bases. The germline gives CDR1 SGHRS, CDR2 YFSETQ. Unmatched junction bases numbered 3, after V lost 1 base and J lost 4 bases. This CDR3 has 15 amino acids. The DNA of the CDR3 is TGCGCCAGCAGCTTGCTACTAGCGGCCACCGGGGAGCTGTTTTTT. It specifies CASSLLLAATGELFF.

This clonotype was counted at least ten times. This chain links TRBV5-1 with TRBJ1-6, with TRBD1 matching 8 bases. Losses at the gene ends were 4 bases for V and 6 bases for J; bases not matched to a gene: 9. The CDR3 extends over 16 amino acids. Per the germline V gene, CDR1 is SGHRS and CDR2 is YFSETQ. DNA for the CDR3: TGCGCCAGCAGCCCATCACCGGGACAGGTTAATTCACCCCTCCACTTT. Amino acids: CASSPSPGQVNSPLHF. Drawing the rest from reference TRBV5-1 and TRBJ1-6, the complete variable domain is KAGVTQTPRYLIKTRGQQVTLSCSPISGHRSVSWYQQTPGQGLQFLFEYFSETQRNKGNFPGRFSGRQFSNSRSEMNVSTLELGDSALYLCASSPSPGQVNSPLHFGNGTRLTVT.

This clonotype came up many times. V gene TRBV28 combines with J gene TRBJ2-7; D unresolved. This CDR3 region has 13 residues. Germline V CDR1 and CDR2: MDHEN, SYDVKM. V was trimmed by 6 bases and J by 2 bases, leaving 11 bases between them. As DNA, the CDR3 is TGTGCCAGCAGAAAACTACCTACCTACGAGCAGTACTTC. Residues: CASRKLPTYEQYF.

The CDR3 DNA sequence: TGTGCCAGCAGCCGCTTGGACAGGGCTAACTATGGCTACACCTTC. This gives the protein CASSRLDRANYGYTF. The rearrangement links TRBV11-2 to TRBJ1-2; 8 nucleotides agree with TRBD1. The J segment lost 0 bases and the V segment lost 5 bases, leaving 5 bases of the junction unmatched. Germline CDR1 and CDR2: SGHAT and FQNNGV. The CDR3 is made up of 15 amino acids. Complete variable domain (other parts from reference TRBV11-2 and TRBJ1-2): EAGVAQSPRYKIIEKRQSVAFWCNPISGHATLYWYQQILGQGPKLLIQFQNNGVVDDSQLPKDRFSAERLKGVDSTLKIQPAKLEDSAVYLCASSRLDRANYGYTFGSGTRLTVV.

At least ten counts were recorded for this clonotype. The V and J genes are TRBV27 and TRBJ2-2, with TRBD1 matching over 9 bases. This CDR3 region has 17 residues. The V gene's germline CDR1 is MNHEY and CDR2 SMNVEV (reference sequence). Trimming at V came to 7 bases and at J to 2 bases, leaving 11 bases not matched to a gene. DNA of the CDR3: TGTGCCAGCACCTCAACCCGACAGGGGGTAAACACCGGGGAGCTGTTTTTT. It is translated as CASTSTRQGVNTGELFF.

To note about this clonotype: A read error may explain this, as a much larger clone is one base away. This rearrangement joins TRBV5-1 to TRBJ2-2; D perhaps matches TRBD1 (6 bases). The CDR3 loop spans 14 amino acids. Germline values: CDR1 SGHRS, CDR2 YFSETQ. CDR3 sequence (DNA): TGCGCCAGCAGCCATCAACAGGGATCCGGGGAGCTGTCTTTT. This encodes CASSHQQGSGELSF.

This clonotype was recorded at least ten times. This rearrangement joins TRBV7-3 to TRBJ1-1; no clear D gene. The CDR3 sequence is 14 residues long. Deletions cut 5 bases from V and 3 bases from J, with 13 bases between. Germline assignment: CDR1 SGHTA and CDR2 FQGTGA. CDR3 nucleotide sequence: TGTGCCAGCAGCCCGAACCCAGGTGACACTGAAGCTTTCTTT. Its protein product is CASSPNPGDTEAFF.

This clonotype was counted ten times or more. CDR3 in amino acids: CASSKHTEAFF. CDR3 bases: TGTGCCAGCAGTAAACACACTGAAGCTTTCTTT. The rearrangement uses TRBV28 and TRBJ1-1; D call uncertain. The CDR3 has 11 amino acids. The V end was cut by 5 bases, the J end by 3 bases, with 4 bases between. Germline V gene sequence: CDR1 MDHEN, CDR2 SYDVKM.

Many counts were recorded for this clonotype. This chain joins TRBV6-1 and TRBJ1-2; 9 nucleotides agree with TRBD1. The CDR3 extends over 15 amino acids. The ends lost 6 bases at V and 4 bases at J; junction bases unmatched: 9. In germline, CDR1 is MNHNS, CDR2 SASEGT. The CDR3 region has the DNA TGTGCCAGCAGACTCCGGGACAGGGACTTCTATGGCTACACCTTC. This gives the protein CASRLRDRDFYGYTF.

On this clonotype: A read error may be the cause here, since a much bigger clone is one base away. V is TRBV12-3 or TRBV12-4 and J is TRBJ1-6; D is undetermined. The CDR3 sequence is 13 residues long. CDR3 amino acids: CASSLSEDSPLYF. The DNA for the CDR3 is TGTGCCAGCAGTTTATCGGAGGATTCACCCCTCTACTTT.